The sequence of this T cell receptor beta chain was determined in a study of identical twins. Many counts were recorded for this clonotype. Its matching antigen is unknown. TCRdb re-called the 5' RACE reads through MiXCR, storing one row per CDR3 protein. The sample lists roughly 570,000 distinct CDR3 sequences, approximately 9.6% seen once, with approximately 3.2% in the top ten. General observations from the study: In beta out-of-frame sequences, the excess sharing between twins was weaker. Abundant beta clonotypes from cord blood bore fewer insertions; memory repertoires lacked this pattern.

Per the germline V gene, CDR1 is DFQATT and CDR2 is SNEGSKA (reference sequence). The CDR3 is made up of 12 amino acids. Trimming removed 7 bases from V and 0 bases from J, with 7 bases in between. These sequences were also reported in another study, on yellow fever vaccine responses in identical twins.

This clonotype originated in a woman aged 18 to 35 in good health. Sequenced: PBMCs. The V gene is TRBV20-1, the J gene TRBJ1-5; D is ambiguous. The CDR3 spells CSVDVSNQPQHF. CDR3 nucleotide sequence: TGCAGTGTAGACGTTAGCAATCAGCCCCAGCATTTT.